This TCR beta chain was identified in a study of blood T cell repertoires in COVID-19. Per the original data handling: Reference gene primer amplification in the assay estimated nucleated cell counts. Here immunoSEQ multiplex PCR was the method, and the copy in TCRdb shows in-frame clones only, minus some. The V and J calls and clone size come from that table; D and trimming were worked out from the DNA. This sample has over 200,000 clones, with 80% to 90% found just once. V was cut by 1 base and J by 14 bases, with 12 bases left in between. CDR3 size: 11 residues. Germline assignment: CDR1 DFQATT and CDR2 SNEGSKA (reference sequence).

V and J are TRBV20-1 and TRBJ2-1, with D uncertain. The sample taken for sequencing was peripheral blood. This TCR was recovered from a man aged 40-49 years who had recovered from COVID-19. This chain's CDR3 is CSARVYDLEFF. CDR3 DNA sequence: TGCAGTGCTAGAGTTTACGACTTAGAGTTCTTC.